This T cell receptor beta chain was captured by sequencing in a study of cytomegalovirus exposure and HLA in healthy donors. Looking at the study overall: Among the approximately 370 donors who were genotyped, about 80% fell in the genetic ancestry cluster that is associated with self-reported Caucasian donors.

General study points: A few chains tied to CMV proved CMV antigen-specific in vitro. Sequencing artifact likely explains a cluster of highly shared sequence variants. There were some public TCRs occurring in many donors, but most TCR sequences were rare.

The PCR contained 60 Vbeta and 13 Jbeta primers. Assay used: immunoSEQ multiplex PCR; TCRdb lists only in-frame clones, some missing. The sample comprises some 110,000 clones, about 76% of which are singletons, and 4% to 5.5% rests with the top ten. Trimming took 4 bases from V and 3 from J; bases not matched to a gene: 3. The germline gives CDR1 SGHNT, CDR2 YYREEE (reference sequence). The CDR3 is made up of 13 amino acids. On this clone itself: Its specificity is not known.

The sequenced sample was PBMCs. The sequence was obtained from a man aged 25-40 years in good health and CMV-seropositive. The chain links TRBV5-4 to TRBJ2-7; 8 bases line up with TRBD2. Here the CDR3 reads CASSTGGDYEQYF. As DNA, the CDR3 is TGTGCCAGCAGCACCGGGGGGGACTACGAGCAGTACTTC.